This T cell receptor (beta chain) was retrieved from a study of blood T cells in healthy people across ages (dated by TCRdb to the mid-2010s). In terms of the full investigation: In model experiments, roughly one uniquely barcoded TCR beta cDNA molecule per two T cells was captured by template switching. Age-related changes in TCR beta repertoire diversity were measured in the study by deep sequencing normalized with unique cDNA molecular identifiers. The donors were split into four age groups: young (average approximately 16 years), middle-aged (39), aged (around 67) and long-lived (roughly 77). To avoid experimental bias, donors of different ages were spread randomly across the sequencing lanes. The study analyzed two additional independent replicas of 1 million unique cDNA reads from the same blood draw for two donors, one aged 18 to 30 and one aged 80 or older.

Germline trimming: 7 bases from V, 4 bases from J; junction bases outside gene matches: 10. The CDR3 starts with the cysteine, ends with the phenylalanine, and has 15 residues. Kept here is only the CDR3 DNA, which spans 45 bases and is read in frame from base 1. On the study overall, not on this receptor specifically: A strong correlation was found between observed TCR beta diversity and the percentage of naive T cells measured by flow cytometry. Compared with the aged group, the long-lived group had more naive CD4+ T cells, fewer expanded clones and increased TCR diversity, suggesting age selection. Because profiling used bulk unsorted PBMCs, naive and antigen-experienced compartments could not be compared conclusively. Because donor CMV infection status was unknown, age-related changes in expanded clonotypes were potentially confounded. Estimates of total diversity based on one million sequenced T cells were regarded as lower bounds and as underestimates. As age increased, observed TCR beta diversity per million T cells dropped in a roughly linear way, and a significant reduction was already evident by age around 41.

The library came from 5' RACE. Reads for this sample came from an Illumina HiSeq 2500. The second PCR ran for roughly 7 to 11 cycles and used a J-beta primer mix along with a sample-barcoded 5' primer. Each TCR beta cDNA molecule received a unique molecular identifier from a template-switch 5' adaptor carrying 12 random nucleotides. Each sample yielded at least 2.5 million CDR3-containing paired-end reads. First-strand cDNA was synthesized from all RNA with the Mint cDNA synthesis kit, primed by a TRBC-specific oligonucleotide. After uracil-DNA glycosylase treatment, a first 18-cycle PCR used universal primers M1SS and BC2_uni_R on all cDNA. The original methods were these. Each sample was normalized by randomly selecting 1 million high-quality reads, each carrying a distinct molecular identifier. Reads sharing molecular identifiers were discarded rather than binned into consensus sequences. CDR3 identification, clonotype clustering and error correction used MiTCR with a Q25 quality threshold and the strictest error-elimination algorithm. A nonparametric unseen species model with Euler transformation was used to estimate a lower bound on total TCR beta diversity. The public sequencing data were trimmed at Q25 with fastp and processed into clonotypes with MiXCR by TCRdb, which kept only in-frame beta chains. Each entry merges the rows of one CDR3 protein and shows their most common DNA and genes. These V and J calls originate from TCRdb's pipeline instead of the authors' own analysis. Recorded for this sample are roughly 900,000 distinct CDR3 sequences; roughly 48% of them occurred a single time. 13% of the sample is in the top ten clones.

Systemically healthy Caucasian individuals from Russia, 39 in total and aged about 6 to 100 years, were included as donors. Around 10 milliliters of peripheral blood were drawn from each donor into EDTA-treated Vacutainer tubes. PBMCs were isolated by Ficoll-Paque density-gradient centrifugation, with at least 6 million obtained per sample. Total RNA, at least 6 micrograms per sample, was extracted from PBMCs with Trizol reagent. The percentages of naive CD45RAhigh/CD27high T cells were determined by flow cytometry on a PBMC aliquot from every donor. This clonotype appeared a few times. Its antigen specificity is not known. The record has no base qualities; no much larger clone is one base away.

The receptor was derived from a man aged 25-45 years in good health. Sequenced sample: blood. This receptor chain uses TRBV12-3 or TRBV12-4 and TRBJ1-2; 9 nucleotides in the junction match TRBD1. Here is the DNA: TGTGCCAGCAACTCCCGGACAGGGGCCGCCTATGGCTACACCTTC. It is translated as CASNSRTGAAYGYTF.